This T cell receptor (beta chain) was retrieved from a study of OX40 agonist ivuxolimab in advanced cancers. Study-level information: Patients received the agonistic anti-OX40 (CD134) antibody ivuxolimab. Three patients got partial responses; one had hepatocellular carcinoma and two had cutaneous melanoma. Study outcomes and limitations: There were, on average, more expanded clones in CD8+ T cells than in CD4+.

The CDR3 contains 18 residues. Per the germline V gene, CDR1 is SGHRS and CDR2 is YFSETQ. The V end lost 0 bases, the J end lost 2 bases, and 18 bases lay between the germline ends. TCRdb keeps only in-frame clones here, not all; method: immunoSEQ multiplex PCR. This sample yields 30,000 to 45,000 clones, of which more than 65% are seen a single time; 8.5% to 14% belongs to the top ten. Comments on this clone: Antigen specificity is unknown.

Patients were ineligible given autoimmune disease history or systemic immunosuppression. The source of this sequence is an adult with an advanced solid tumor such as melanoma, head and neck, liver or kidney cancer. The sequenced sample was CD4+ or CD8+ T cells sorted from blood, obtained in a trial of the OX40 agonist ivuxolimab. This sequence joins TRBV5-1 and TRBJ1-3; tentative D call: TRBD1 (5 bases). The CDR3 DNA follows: TGCGCCAGCAGCTTGGATTCGATGAGGGAAGGGGCTGGAAACACCATATATTTT. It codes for CASSLDSMREGAGNTIYF.